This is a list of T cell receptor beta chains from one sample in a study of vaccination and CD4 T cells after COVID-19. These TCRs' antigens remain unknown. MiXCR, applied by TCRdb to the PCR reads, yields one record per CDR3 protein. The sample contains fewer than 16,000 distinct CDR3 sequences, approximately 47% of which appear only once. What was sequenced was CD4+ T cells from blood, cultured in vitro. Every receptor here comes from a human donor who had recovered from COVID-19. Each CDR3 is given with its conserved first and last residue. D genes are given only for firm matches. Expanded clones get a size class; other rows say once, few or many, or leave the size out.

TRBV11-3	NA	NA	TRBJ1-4	CASSRMGGNEKLFF	TGTGCCAGCAGTCGTATGGGGGGAAATGAAAAACTGTTTTTT
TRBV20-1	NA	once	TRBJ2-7	CSARPGTSYEQYF	TGCAGTGCTAGACCAGGGACCTCCTACGAGCAGTACTTC
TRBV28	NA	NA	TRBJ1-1	CASSFRRSGNPEAFF	TGTGCCAGCAGTTTCCGCCGTTCAGGGAACCCTGAAGCTTTCTTT
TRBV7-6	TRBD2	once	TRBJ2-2	CASSFSGTSGMTGELFF	TGTGCCAGCAGCTTTAGCGGGACTAGCGGGATGACGGGGGAGCTGTTTTTT
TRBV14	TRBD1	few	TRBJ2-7	CASSPGQGFTYEQYF	TGTGCCAGCAGCCCGGGACAGGGCTTTACCTACGAGCAGTACTTC
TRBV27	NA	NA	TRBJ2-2	CASKNVAGELFF	TGTGCCAGCAAGAACGTTGCCGGGGAGCTGTTTTTT
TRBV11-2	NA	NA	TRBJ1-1	CASSLDLTNTEAFF	TGTGCCAGCAGCTTAGATTTGACGAACACTGAAGCTTTCTTT
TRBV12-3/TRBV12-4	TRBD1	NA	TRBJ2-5	CASSSGTGSSGTQYF	TGTGCCAGCAGTTCCGGGACAGGGAGCTCAGGGACCCAGTACTTC
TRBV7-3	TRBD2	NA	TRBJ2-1	CASSPTSGMRNEQFF	TGTGCCAGCAGCCCGACTAGCGGGATGCGAAATGAGCAGTTCTTC
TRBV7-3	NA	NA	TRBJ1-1	CASSLTERAEAFF	TGTGCCAGCAGCTTGACGGAGAGGGCGGAAGCTTTCTTT
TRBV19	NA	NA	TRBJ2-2	CASSGVRYFTGELFF	TGTGCCAGTAGTGGGGTCAGGTACTTCACCGGGGAGCTGTTTTTT
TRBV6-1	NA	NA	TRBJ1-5	CASSEIGGYSNQPQHF	TGTGCCAGCAGTGAAATTGGGGGATATAGCAATCAGCCCCAGCATTTT
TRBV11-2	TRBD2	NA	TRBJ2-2	CASSPPSGGADTGELFF	TGTGCCAGCAGCCCACCTAGCGGGGGGGCCGACACCGGGGAGCTGTTTTTT
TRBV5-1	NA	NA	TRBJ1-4	CASSLGTTNEKLFF	TGCGCCAGCAGCTTGGGCACGACTAATGAAAAACTGTTTTTT
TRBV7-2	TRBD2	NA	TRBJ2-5	CASSLFGAGGEETQYF	TGTGCCAGCAGCCTCTTTGGGGCGGGGGGGGAAGAGACCCAGTACTTC
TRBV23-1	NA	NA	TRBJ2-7	CASSRWTAYEQYF	TGCGCCAGCAGTCGGTGGACGGCCTACGAGCAGTACTTC
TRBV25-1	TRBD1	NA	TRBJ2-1	CASSANQGQGQPVFRFF	TGTGCCAGCAGCGCGAACCAGGGACAGGGCCAACCCGTGTTTAGATTCTTC
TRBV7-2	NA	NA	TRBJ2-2	CASSFGGYTGELFF	TGTGCCAGCAGCTTCGGAGGTTACACCGGGGAGCTGTTTTTT
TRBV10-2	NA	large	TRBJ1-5	CASSESSGGNQPQHF	TGCGCCAGCAGTGAGTCTAGCGGCGGAAATCAGCCCCAGCATTTT
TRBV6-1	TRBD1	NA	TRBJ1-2	CASRTGTGGGGYTF	TGTGCCAGCAGGACAGGGACAGGGGGCGGTGGCTACACCTTC
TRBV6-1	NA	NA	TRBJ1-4	CASRVTGGEKLFF	TGTGCCAGCCGGGTAACGGGGGGTGAAAAACTGTTTTTT
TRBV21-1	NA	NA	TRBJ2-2	CASSNSRTGGPGELFF	TGTGCCAGCAGCAATAGCCGGACAGGAGGACCCGGGGAGCTGTTTTTT
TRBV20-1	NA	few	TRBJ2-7	CSARVTGFYEQYF	TGCAGTGCTAGGGTCACAGGGTTTTACGAGCAGTACTTC
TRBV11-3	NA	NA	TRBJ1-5	CASRYANRQPQHF	TGTGCCAGCCGGTATGCTAACAGGCAGCCCCAGCATTTT
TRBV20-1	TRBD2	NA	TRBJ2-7	CSAPTAGGGSEQYF	TGCAGTGCCCCGACTGCGGGAGGGGGTTCGGAGCAGTACTTC
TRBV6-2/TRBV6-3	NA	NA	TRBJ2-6	CASSPDNSGANVLTF	TGTGCCAGCAGCCCCGACAACTCTGGGGCCAACGTCCTGACTTTC
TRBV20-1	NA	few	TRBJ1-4	CSARPPRQGREKLFF	TGCAGTGCTAGACCTCCCCGGCAGGGGAGAGAAAAACTGTTTTTT
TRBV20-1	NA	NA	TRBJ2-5	CSARSGFQETQYF	TGCAGTGCTAGGTCAGGGTTCCAAGAGACCCAGTACTTC
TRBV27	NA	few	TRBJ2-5	CASSPLRGTYQETQYF	TGTGCCAGCAGTCCCCTGAGGGGGACGTACCAAGAGACCCAGTACTTC
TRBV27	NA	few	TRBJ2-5	CASSPSRGGEETQYF	TGTGCCAGCAGTCCATCCAGGGGAGGCGAGGAGACCCAGTACTTC
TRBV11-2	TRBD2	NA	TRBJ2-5	CASSLGGTSGETQYF	TGTGCCAGCAGCTTAGGGGGGACTAGCGGAGAGACCCAGTACTTC
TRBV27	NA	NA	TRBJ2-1	CASSSPRGRGRNEQFF	TGTGCCAGCAGTTCACCCCGCGGCCGGGGACGCAATGAGCAGTTCTTC